This T cell receptor (beta chain) was identified in a study of blood T cell repertoires in COVID-19 (dated by TCRdb to 2020 to 2022). About the investigation overall: Samples covering the acute and convalescent phases of COVID-19 were provided by collaborators in the United States, Italy and Spain. The prospective study material was composed of cDNA or gDNA derived from T cells, B-cell-depleted T cells, or PBMCs. Subjects who had been exposed to COVID-19, were actively infected with it, or had recovered from it provided the deeply sampled blood TCRbeta repertoires that made up the dataset. The repertoires were made available in a free public database intended to serve as a resource for research on the immune response to SARS-CoV-2. Samples were obtained from the ongoing ImmuneRACE study (first 160 participants) and from about 1,300 subjects provided by 6 global collaborators. Nearly every sample came with metadata listing a de-identified subject ID, COVID-19 status, age in years and sex. Where available, HLA class I and class II types were obtained from metadata supplied by the sample provider rather than from assay-based typing. Overall results and qualifications from the work: Clinical and demographic metadata were provided uncurated, with the amount varying by source and participant.

Enrolling through a virtual design, the prospective study's participants ranged in age from roughly 18 to 95 years and lived across 20 to 30 United States geographic areas. To assign participants to cohorts, the prospective study relied on clinical history that participants themselves reported in a screening survey and a study questionnaire. For ImmuneRACE Cohort 3, a participant was defined as recovered based on two consecutive negative NP/OP PCR tests, clearance by a healthcare professional, or resolution of symptoms. Each participant in the prospective study had whole blood, serum and a nasopharyngeal or oropharyngeal swab collected by mobile phlebotomists. Over a roughly 2-month period, participants in the prospective study had the option of providing additional blood draws and questionnaires. Before DNA extraction, blood samples from the prospective study were shipped at room temperature or frozen.

TCRbeta CDR3 regions were amplified from genomic DNA by means of the immunoSEQ Assay, a bias-controlled multiplex PCR. Processing in the source paper ran as follows. The number of nucleated cells in each sample was estimated by amplification of reference gene primers within the assay. To quantify the absolute abundance of each unique TCRbeta CDR3 rearrangement, sequence reads were collapsed and filtered. Productive Simpson clonality was computed per sample as the square root of Simpson's diversity index over productive rearrangements. This is the immuneACCESS table as TCRdb keeps it, with only in-frame sequences that have V and J called. A part of the clones is gone; compared with another copy, unresolved V genes explain less than half, and the rest is unexplained. That table is the source of V, J and clone size, and D and trimming were worked out from the DNA. The sample yields about 320,000 clones; around 90% were counted once. 4% to 6% of the sample belongs to the ten largest clones.

CDR1 and CDR2 are drawn from the germline V gene: MDHEN, SYDVKM. Ends trimmed: V by 6 bases, J by 3 bases; bases unmatched to a gene: 13. Its CDR3 holds 16 amino acids, cysteine through phenylalanine. Just CDR3 DNA is preserved here, 48 bases in frame from base 1. Worth noting for this clone: No cognate antigen has been identified for it. There are no base qualities to consult, and no much larger clone falls within one base.

Sequencing was carried out using PBMCs or T cells enriched from blood (not recorded which). The rearranged chain carries TRBV28 and TRBJ2-7, with 8 middle bases fitting TRBD1. The clonotype was recovered from a man in his 60s who had recovered from COVID-19. The nucleotide sequence reads TGTGCCAGCAGCACCCCCGGACAGGGCCTACTCTACGAGCAGTACTTC. Its protein reads: CASSTPGQGLLYEQYF.